The rows below give T cell receptor beta chains drawn from one sample of a study of siplizumab effects on memory and regulatory T cells. Profiling relied on immunoSEQ multiplex PCR, and the TCRdb table lists in-frame clones only, not all of them. This sample has some 96,000 clones; about 90% occur once, and the top ten carry about 0.15%. Sequencing was carried out using CD4+ T cells sorted from blood. Receptors originate from a human donor in good health. Each CDR3 is given without its conserved first and last residue. The order of the fields is D gene, V gene, J gene, CDR3 protein. The D gene is left open where the match is weak.

-	TRBV19	TRBJ1-5	ASSMLRVSNQPQH
-	TRBV12-5	TRBJ2-7	ASAPWGYEQY
TRBD1	TRBV2	TRBJ2-7	ASRIGQVPSYEQY
-	TRBV10-1	TRBJ2-5	ATPGLRQGETQY
-	TRBV5-4	TRBJ2-1	ASSFRAEGNEQF
TRBD1	TRBV4-2	TRBJ1-5	ASSQGTGQGDYQPQH
-	TRBV6-1	TRBJ1-1	ASSRAEAF
-	TRBV6-1	TRBJ1-2	ASSENRGVYGYT
-	TRBV9	TRBJ2-7	ASSVDYGQYEQY
TRBD1	TRBV18	TRBJ1-2	ASSTTGAENYGYT
TRBD1	TRBV7-9	TRBJ1-2	ASSLARDRQSYGYT
TRBD1	TRBV2	TRBJ1-2	ASSVDRSPT
-	TRBV5-6	TRBJ2-3	ASSLGAGTDTQY
-	TRBV30	TRBJ1-3	AWSVGRKGNTIY
TRBD1	TRBV10-3	TRBJ1-1	AISFAGGQGGTEAF
-	TRBV10-3	TRBJ1-2	AIRRVDYGYT
-	TRBV19	TRBJ2-2	ASTPGTGNTGELF
-	TRBV5-4	TRBJ1-6	ASSTGGSNSPLH
-	TRBV7-3	TRBJ2-5	ASSLMMGSQY
-	TRBV7-9	TRBJ2-3	ASSYDRSLSTDTQY
TRBD1	TRBV2	TRBJ2-2	ASSVQGVTGELF
TRBD1	TRBV27	TRBJ1-2	ASSLLDRVKEVGYT
-	TRBV4-3	TRBJ1-2	ASSQERGVIYGYT
TRBD2	TRBV5-1	TRBJ2-3	ASSLAGTDTQY
TRBD2	TRBV18	TRBJ2-7	ASSPPGGSSASEQY
TRBD1	TRBV11-2	TRBJ2-7	ASSTSGTGTREQY
-	TRBV27	TRBJ2-4	ASRWGDSRGYKNIQY
TRBD2	TRBV11-2	TRBJ2-5	ASSFLAGSGQETQY
-	TRBV18	TRBJ2-5	ASSQGDVLETQY
-	TRBV28	TRBJ1-2	ASSTTTPGGYT
-	TRBV4-1	TRBJ1-3	ASSQEWGALGNTIY
-	TRBV25-1	TRBJ1-2	ASSEHLGTGYGYT
TRBD2	TRBV9	TRBJ2-5	ASTSGTSVQETQY
-	TRBV28	TRBJ1-2	ASSPGHKLYGYT
-	TRBV7-3	TRBJ2-2	ASSLRGDTGELF
-	TRBV4-1	TRBJ2-1	ASSQESRVSYNEQF
TRBD2	TRBV11-2	TRBJ2-7	ASSPGTSGSIEQY
-	TRBV19	TRBJ1-2	ASSIGGIYGYT
-	TRBV5-4	TRBJ2-7	ASSLRGSYEQY
TRBD1	TRBV19	TRBJ1-4	ASSSGGAGQVEKLF
TRBD1	TRBV6-1	TRBJ2-3	ASSTGTGVTDTQY
TRBD1	TRBV9	TRBJ2-7	ASSVALGQKDHEQY
TRBD1	TRBV7-9	TRBJ1-2	ASSLVPGQGASGYT
-	TRBV2	TRBJ2-2	ASSVWNTGELF
TRBD1	TRBV5-1	TRBJ1-6	ASSFQLTGVGSPLH
-	TRBV11-2	TRBJ2-3	ASSSRQASTDTQY
-	TRBV19	TRBJ1-1	ASSTPDRNTEAF
-	TRBV6-5	TRBJ1-2	ASSSSLEKGYT
-	TRBV29-1	TRBJ1-2	SVVFGQNGYT
-	TRBV19	TRBJ2-3	ASGRAGATYTQY
-	TRBV18	TRBJ1-5	ASSPTRDQPQH